This is a list of T cell receptor beta chains from one sample in a study of blood T cells in healthy people across ages. In TCRdb, the 5' RACE reads were re-called with MiXCR into one record per CDR3 protein. The data hold about 970,000 distinct CDR3 sequences, with just over 50% observed a single time. Material for sequencing was blood. The receptors come from a woman aged 60-70 years in good health. Each CDR3 is given with its conserved first and last residue. Each record gives: J gene, D gene, clone size, V gene, CDR3 DNA, CDR3 protein. A D gene is named only where the DNA matches it firmly. Expanded clones are given a class, and other clones once, few, many or no size at all.

TRBJ2-1	TRBD2	.	TRBV27	TGTGCCAGCAGTTCAACTAGCGGGAGAAGGTCCTACAATGAGCAGTTCTTC	CASSSTSGRRSYNEQFF
TRBJ1-2	TRBD1	once	TRBV2	TGTGCCAGCAGTGCGGTGGACAGGGTCTATGGCTACACCTTC	CASSAVDRVYGYTF
TRBJ2-7	TRBD2	few	TRBV14	TGTGCCAGCAGCCGAATACCTAAAACTGGACTAGCGGGACTTCCTTACGAGCAGTACTTC	CASSRIPKTGLAGLPYEQYF
TRBJ2-5	TRBD2	.	TRBV20-1	TGCAGTGCCGCCCTAGCGGGAGGACCCTACAAGCAGTACTTC	CSAALAGGPYKQYF
TRBJ1-5	.	once	TRBV12-3/TRBV12-4	TGTGCCAGCAGTTTAGGGAGAATTAGCAATCAGCCCCAGCATTTT	CASSLGRISNQPQHF
TRBJ2-7	.	few	TRBV7-2	TGTGCCAGCAGCTTATTTGGCGGTCGCTACGAGCAGTACTTC	CASSLFGGRYEQYF
TRBJ2-2	.	.	TRBV6-2/TRBV6-3	TGTGCCAGCAGTTACTCGGGCAGGGATACCGGGGAGCTGTTTTTT	CASSYSGRDTGELFF
TRBJ1-2	TRBD1	.	TRBV29-1	TGCAGCGTCAGGGCCGAGGGACAGGACTATGGCTACACCTTC	CSVRAEGQDYGYTF
TRBJ2-1	.	.	TRBV13	TGTGCCACTGCCGGTGGAGACCACAATGAGCAGTTCTTC	CATAGGDHNEQFF
TRBJ1-4	TRBD1	.	TRBV7-9	TGTGCCAGCAGCAGCCCTGGGACAGGGCATGAAAAACTGTTTTTT	CASSSPGTGHEKLFF
TRBJ2-3	TRBD1	few	TRBV29-1	TGCAGCGCCGCAGACAGGGCCAGCACAGATACGCAGTATTTT	CSAADRASTDTQYF
TRBJ2-3	TRBD1	.	TRBV12-3/TRBV12-4	TGTGCCAGCAGTAAACAGGGGGAAGGCGATACGCAGTATTTT	CASSKQGEGDTQYF
TRBJ2-3	.	few	TRBV4-3	TGCGCCAGCAGCCAAGTTAGAGGGTGGGGGGAGGATACGCAGTATTTT	CASSQVRGWGEDTQYF
TRBJ2-7	.	few	TRBV20-1	TGCAGTGCTAGAGCTTTTCGGGCTCAAGCCTACGAGCAGTACTTC	CSARAFRAQAYEQYF
TRBJ1-5	.	.	TRBV20-1	TGCAGTGCTAGCGGGCAGGGGAAGATCCAGCCCCAGCATTTT	CSASGQGKIQPQHF
TRBJ2-3	TRBD2	.	TRBV4-1	TGCGCCAGCAGCCAAGAGTCCGGGAGGGCCTCAAGCACAGATACGCAGTATTTT	CASSQESGRASSTDTQYF
TRBJ2-1	TRBD1	.	TRBV27	TGTGCCAGCGGAAACAGGGGGCTCTACAATGAGCAGTTCTTC	CASGNRGLYNEQFF
TRBJ2-1	.	.	TRBV6-1	TGTGCCAGCATAGTTTACAATGAGCAGTTCTTC	CASIVYNEQFF
TRBJ2-5	TRBD2	once	TRBV27	TGTGCCAGCAGTCCAATTTCTAGCGGGAAACGGGGAGAGACCCAGTACTTC	CASSPISSGKRGETQYF
TRBJ2-7	.	many	TRBV7-2	TGTGCCAGCAGCTACGACAGATCCGCCGAGCAGTACTTC	CASSYDRSAEQYF
TRBJ2-7	.	.	TRBV28	TGTGCCAGCAGTTTGAACGGGGCCGAGCAGTACTTC	CASSLNGAEQYF
TRBJ2-7	.	.	TRBV30	TGTGCCTGGGAGGGTTTTAACTCCTACGAGCAGTACTTC	CAWEGFNSYEQYF
TRBJ2-5	.	.	TRBV29-1	TGCAGCGGCCACTGGGTGCAAGAGACCCAGTACTTC	CSGHWVQETQYF
TRBJ2-7	.	few	TRBV6-5	TGTGCCAGCCACCGGGAGTGGTCCTACGAGCAGTACTTC	CASHREWSYEQYF
TRBJ2-5	.	.	TRBV7-2	TGTGCCAGCAGCGGGGGGGGCAGAATAGAGACCCAGTACTTC	CASSGGGRIETQYF
TRBJ2-7	.	many	TRBV2	TGTGCCAGCAGTGAATACGAGCAGTACTTC	CASSEYEQYF
TRBJ1-1	TRBD1	.	TRBV5-1	TGCGCCAGCAGCAGTGGACAGGGGCGGATAGGAGGTGAAGCTTTCTTT	CASSSGQGRIGGEAFF
TRBJ1-5	TRBD1	.	TRBV20-1	TGCAGTGCTAGAGAACCGGGACAGGGGGCGATTCAGCCCCAGCATTTT	CSAREPGQGAIQPQHF
TRBJ1-6	.	.	TRBV7-2	TGTGCCAGCAGCTATTCGACAGGATATAATTCACCCCTCCACTTT	CASSYSTGYNSPLHF
TRBJ2-1	TRBD1	.	TRBV7-9	TGTGCCAGCAGCTTGAGACAGGGGGCCCCTGGGTACTACAATGAGCAGTTCTTC	CASSLRQGAPGYYNEQFF
TRBJ1-2	.	.	TRBV7-2	TGTGCCAGCAGCACTCTTCATATGAACTATGGCTACACCTTC	CASSTLHMNYGYTF
TRBJ2-7	TRBD1	.	TRBV30	TGTGCCTGGAGTGCGACAGGGGAATCTGACGAGCAGTACTTC	CAWSATGESDEQYF
TRBJ2-7	TRBD1	once	TRBV4-1	TGCGCCAGCAGCCAATCGACGGGACAGGTCTACGAGCAGTACTTC	CASSQSTGQVYEQYF
TRBJ2-4	TRBD1	.	TRBV6-6	TGTGCCAGCAGTTATGAGGGGGCTACCAAAAACATTCAGTACTTC	CASSYEGATKNIQYF
TRBJ2-1	TRBD2	.	TRBV29-1	TGCAGCCTCCGTCGGGCGGGGGTCGAGCAGTTCTTC	CSLRRAGVEQFF
TRBJ2-7	TRBD1	.	TRBV7-2	TGTGCCAGCAGCATAGACCGGGACAGGTTCTCCTACGAGCAGTACTTC	CASSIDRDRFSYEQYF
TRBJ2-1	.	few	TRBV2	TGTGCCATTCTTCCGGGACCCCTTTACAATGAGCAGTTCTTC	CAILPGPLYNEQFF
TRBJ2-7	.	.	TRBV2	TGTGCCAGCAGTGGGGCGGTAGGTGGGACCAACGAGCAGTACTTC	CASSGAVGGTNEQYF
TRBJ2-5	.	.	TRBV10-1	TGCGCCAGCAGTGGGTCGGGTAGCCGGACCCAGTACTTC	CASSGSGSRTQYF
TRBJ2-7	.	.	TRBV21-1	TGTGCCAGCAGCCTAGTCGGACAGGGGCTTCGCGAGCAGTACTTC	CASSLVGQGLREQYF
TRBJ1-2	.	.	TRBV5-1	TGCGCCAGCAGGGAAACAGGGACCGGGTCCACGCTATATGGCTACACCTTC	CASRETGTGSTLYGYTF
TRBJ2-3	.	.	TRBV29-1	TGCAGCGCCGCGGGTGAAGTGCAGTATTTT	CSAAGEVQYF
TRBJ1-2	.	few	TRBV20-1	TGCAGTGCTAGTATGGGGAGTGGAACGGCTAACTATGGCTACACCTTC	CSASMGSGTANYGYTF
TRBJ1-5	TRBD1	few	TRBV27	TGTGCCAGCAGTCCCTGGACAGGGGAAAATCAGCCCCAGCATTTT	CASSPWTGENQPQHF
TRBJ1-2	.	few	TRBV6-6	TGTGCCAGCGGGGGATGGGACCTAAACTATGGCTACACCTTC	CASGGWDLNYGYTF
TRBJ2-3	TRBD2	few	TRBV6-2/TRBV6-3	TGTGCCAGCAGTTACGATGAAACTAGCGGGAGTTACACAGATACGCAGTATTTT	CASSYDETSGSYTDTQYF
TRBJ1-1	TRBD1	.	TRBV20-1	TGCAGTGCGTCACAGGGGTGGGACACTGGAGCTTTCTTT	CSASQGWDTGAFF
TRBJ1-1	TRBD1	once	TRBV12-3/TRBV12-4	TGTGCCAGCAGTGTACACGCGACAGGGGCAGCTTTCTTT	CASSVHATGAAFF
TRBJ1-4	.	.	TRBV7-2	TGTGCCAGCAGCCCCGCGGACAGATTCGAAAAACTGTTTTTT	CASSPADRFEKLFF
TRBJ2-1	TRBD2	.	TRBV4-2	TGTGCCAGCAGCCAACAACTAGCGAGTCAAAACAATGAGCAGTTCTTC	CASSQQLASQNNEQFF